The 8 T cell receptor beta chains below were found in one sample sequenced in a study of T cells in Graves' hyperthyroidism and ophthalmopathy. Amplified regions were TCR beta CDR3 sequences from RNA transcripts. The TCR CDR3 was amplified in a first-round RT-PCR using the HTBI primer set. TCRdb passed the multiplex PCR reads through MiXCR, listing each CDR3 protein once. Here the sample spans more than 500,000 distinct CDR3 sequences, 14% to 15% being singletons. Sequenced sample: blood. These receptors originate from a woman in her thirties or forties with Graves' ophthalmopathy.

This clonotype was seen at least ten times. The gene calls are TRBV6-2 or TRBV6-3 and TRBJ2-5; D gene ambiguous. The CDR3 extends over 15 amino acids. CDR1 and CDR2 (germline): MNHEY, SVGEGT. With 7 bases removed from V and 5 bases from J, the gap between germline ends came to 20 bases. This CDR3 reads CASTHGSAFWETQYF. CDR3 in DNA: TGTGCCAGCACCCATGGAAGTGCCTTTTGGGAGACCCAGTACTTC.

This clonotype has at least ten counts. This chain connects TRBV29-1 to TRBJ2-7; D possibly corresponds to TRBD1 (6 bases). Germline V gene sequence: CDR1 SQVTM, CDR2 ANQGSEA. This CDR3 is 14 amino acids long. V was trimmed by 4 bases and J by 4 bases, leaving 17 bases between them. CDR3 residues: CSVGTGTVTYEQYF. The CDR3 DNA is TGCAGCGTTGGCACAGGGACCGTTACTTACGAGCAGTACTTC.

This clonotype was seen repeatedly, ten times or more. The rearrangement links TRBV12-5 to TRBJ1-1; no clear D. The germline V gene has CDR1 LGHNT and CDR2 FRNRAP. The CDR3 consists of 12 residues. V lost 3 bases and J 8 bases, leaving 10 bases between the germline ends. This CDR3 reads CASGFAQLEAFF. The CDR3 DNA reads TGTGCTAGTGGTTTCGCACAGTTAGAAGCTTTCTTT.

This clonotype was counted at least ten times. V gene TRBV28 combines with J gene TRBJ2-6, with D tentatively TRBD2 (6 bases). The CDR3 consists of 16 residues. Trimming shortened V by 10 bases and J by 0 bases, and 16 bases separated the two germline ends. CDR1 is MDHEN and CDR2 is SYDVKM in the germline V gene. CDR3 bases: TGTGCCACCACAAGTGGAGGGGCCTCTGGGGCCAACGTCCTGACTTTC. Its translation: CATTSGGASGANVLTF.

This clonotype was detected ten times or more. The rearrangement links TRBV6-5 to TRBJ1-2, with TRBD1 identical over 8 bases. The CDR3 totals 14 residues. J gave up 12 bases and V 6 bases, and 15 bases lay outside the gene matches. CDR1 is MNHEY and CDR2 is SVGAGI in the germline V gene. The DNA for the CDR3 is TGTGCCAGCAGCTACCCGGGACAGGCGTTCGAGAACACCTTC. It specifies CASSYPGQAFENTF.

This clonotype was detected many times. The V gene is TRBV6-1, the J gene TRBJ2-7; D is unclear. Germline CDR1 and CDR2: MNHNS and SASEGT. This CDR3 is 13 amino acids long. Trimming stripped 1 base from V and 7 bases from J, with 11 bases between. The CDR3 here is CASSEGLESEQYF. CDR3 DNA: TGTGCCAGCAGTGAAGGACTGGAGTCAGAGCAGTACTTC.

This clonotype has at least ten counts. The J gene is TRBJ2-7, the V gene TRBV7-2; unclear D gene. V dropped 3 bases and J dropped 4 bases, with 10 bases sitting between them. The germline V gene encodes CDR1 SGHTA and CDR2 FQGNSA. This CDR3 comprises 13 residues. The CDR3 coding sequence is TGTGCCAGCAGCTTGTTCACAGCTTACGAGCAGTACTTC. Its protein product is CASSLFTAYEQYF.

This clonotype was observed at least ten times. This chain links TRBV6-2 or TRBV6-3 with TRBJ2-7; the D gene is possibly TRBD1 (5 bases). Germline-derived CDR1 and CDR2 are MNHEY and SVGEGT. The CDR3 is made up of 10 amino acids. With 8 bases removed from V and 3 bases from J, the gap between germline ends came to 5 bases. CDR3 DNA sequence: TGTGCCAGCGGACACTACGAGCAGTACTTC. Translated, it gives CASGHYEQYF.